Reported below is one TCR beta chain. Germline trimming cut 7 bases from V and 4 bases from J; bases unmatched to any gene: 12. The CDR3 extends over 16 amino acids. Germline CDR1 KGHDR, CDR2 SFDVKD. These data are taken from a study of blood T cell repertoires in COVID-19. Overall study context: T cells, B-cell-depleted T cells, or PBMCs provided the cDNA or gDNA that served as material.

Method: immunoSEQ multiplex PCR; TCRdb's copy keeps in-frame clones and lacks some. The data hold some 350,000 clones, with under 95% observed a single time. Sequenced sample: peripheral blood. The chain recombines TRBV24-1 with TRBJ2-3; 8 bases agree with TRBD1. The clonotype was recovered from a woman between 18 and 29 years old who had recovered from COVID-19. The CDR3 sequence is CATSPKRTGSADTQYF. CDR3 DNA sequence: TGTGCCACCAGCCCCAAGAGGACAGGGAGCGCAGATACGCAGTATTTT.